This passage covers 8 T cell receptor beta chains from one sample sequenced in a study of blood T cell repertoires in COVID-19. TCRdb keeps only in-frame clones here, not all; method: immunoSEQ multiplex PCR. The sample holds under 200,000 clones, approximately 81% seen once. The sample comprised peripheral blood. The receptor set was obtained from a woman aged 70-85 years with COVID-19, enrolled during active disease.

This chain uses TRBV7-8 with TRBJ2-7, with 8 bases lining up with TRBD2. V lost 5 bases and J lost 5; bases outside the gene matches: 8. Germline V gene data show CDR1 as SGHVS and CDR2 as FQNEAQ. The CDR3 runs to 14 residues. The CDR3 coding sequence is TGTGCCAGCAGCCCACAGCGGGAGTCGGACGAGCAGTACTTC. Its protein is CASSPQRESDEQYF.

This clone was counted between two and nine times. The J gene is TRBJ1-4, the V gene TRBV7-2; D is unresolved. Trimming removed 4 bases at V and 0 bases at J, with 9 bases between. Germline V gene lookup returns CDR1 SGHTA and CDR2 FQGNSA. CDR3 length: 15 amino acids. CDR3 DNA: TGTGCCAGCAGCTCGACCGGGGCAACTAATGAAAAACTGTTTTTT. Amino acid sequence: CASSSTGATNEKLFF.

The chain uses TRBV19 and TRBJ1-5; tentative D call: TRBD1 (6 bases). Germline values: CDR1 LNHDA, CDR2 SQIVND (reference sequence). V lost 1 base, J lost 3 bases, and 13 bases lay in between. The CDR3 sequence is 16 residues long. DNA of the CDR3: TGTGCCAGTAGTATAGGCGGACAGCCCTTCAATCAGCCCCAGCATTTT. Its translation: CASSIGGQPFNQPQHF.

This chain uses TRBV6-2 or TRBV6-3 with TRBJ2-7; D unresolved. Germline values: CDR1 MNHEY, CDR2 SVGEGT. The CDR3 consists of 12 residues. V was trimmed by 0 bases and J by 6 bases, leaving 6 bases between them. CDR3 protein: CASSYSSSEQYF. For the CDR3, the DNA is TGTGCCAGCAGTTACTCGTCCAGCGAGCAGTACTTC.

J is TRBJ2-1 and V is TRBV20-1, with 12 bases aligning to TRBD1. Germline CDR1 and CDR2: DFQATT and SNEGSKA (reference sequence). CDR3 length: 17 residues. The V and J ends lost 3 bases and 4 bases, in that order; junction bases with no gene match: 10. The CDR3, as DNA: TGCAGTGCTAGTGCCCCCGGGACAGGGGGCTCATACAATGAGCAGTTCTTC. It is translated as CSASAPGTGGSYNEQFF.

V and J are TRBV18 and TRBJ2-1; D remains ambiguous. Germline CDR1 and CDR2: KGHSH and LQKENI. CDR3 length equals 15 residues. V was trimmed by 2 bases and J by 6 bases, leaving 14 bases between them. CDR3 sequence reads: CASSPMRPLGNEQFF. As DNA, the CDR3 is TGTGCCAGCTCACCAATGAGGCCCCTGGGCAATGAGCAGTTCTTC.

The genes are TRBV5-1 and TRBJ1-1; TRBD1 agrees at 7 bases. V gave up 4 bases and J gave up 0 bases; unmatched junction bases: 3. The CDR3 runs to 14 residues. The germline gives CDR1 SGHRS, CDR2 YFSETQ. For the CDR3, the DNA is TGCGCCAGCAGCGTGGGACAGATGAACACTGAAGCTTTCTTT. It codes for CASSVGQMNTEAFF.

The rearrangement links TRBV2 to TRBJ1-2; the D is unclear. Per the germline V gene, CDR1 is SNHLY and CDR2 is FYNNEI. V gave up 6 bases and J gave up 6 bases, with 11 bases separating them. This CDR3 comprises 12 residues. The CDR3 DNA reads TGTGCCAGCAGGCTCGGAGGCGATGGCTACACCTTC. This gives the protein CASRLGGDGYTF.